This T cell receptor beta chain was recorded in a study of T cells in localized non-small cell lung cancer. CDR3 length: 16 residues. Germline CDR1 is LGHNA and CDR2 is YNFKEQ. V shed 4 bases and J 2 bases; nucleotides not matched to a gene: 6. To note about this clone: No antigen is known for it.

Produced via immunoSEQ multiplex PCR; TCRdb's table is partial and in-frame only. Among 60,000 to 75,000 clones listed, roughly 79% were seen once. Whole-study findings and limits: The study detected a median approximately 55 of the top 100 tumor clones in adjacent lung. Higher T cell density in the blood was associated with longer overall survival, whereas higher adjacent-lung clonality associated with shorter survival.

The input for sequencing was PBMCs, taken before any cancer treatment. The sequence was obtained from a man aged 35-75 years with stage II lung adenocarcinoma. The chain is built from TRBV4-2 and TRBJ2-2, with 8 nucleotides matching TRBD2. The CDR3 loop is CASSPSGTSNTGELFF. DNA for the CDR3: TGTGCCAGCAGCCCCTCCGGGACTAGTAACACCGGGGAGCTGTTTTTT.